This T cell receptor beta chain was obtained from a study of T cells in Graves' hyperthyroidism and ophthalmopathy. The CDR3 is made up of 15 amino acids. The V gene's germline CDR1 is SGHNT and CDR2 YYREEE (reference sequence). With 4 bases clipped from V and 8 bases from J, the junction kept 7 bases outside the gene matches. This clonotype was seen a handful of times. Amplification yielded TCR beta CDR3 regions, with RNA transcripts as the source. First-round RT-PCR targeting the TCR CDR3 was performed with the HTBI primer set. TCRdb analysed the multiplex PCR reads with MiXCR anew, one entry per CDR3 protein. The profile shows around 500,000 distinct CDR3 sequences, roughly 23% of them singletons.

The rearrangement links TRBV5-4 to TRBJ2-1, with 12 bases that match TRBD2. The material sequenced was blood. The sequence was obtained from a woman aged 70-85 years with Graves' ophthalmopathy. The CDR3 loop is CASSPSGRVWDEQFF. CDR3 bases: TGTGCCAGCAGCCCTAGCGGGAGGGTATGGGATGAGCAGTTCTTC. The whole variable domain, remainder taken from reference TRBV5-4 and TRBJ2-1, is ETGVTQSPTHLIKTRGQQVTLRCSSQSGHNTVSWYQQALGQGPQFIFQYYREEENGRGNFPPRFSGLQFPNYSSELNVNALELDDSALYLCASSPSGRVWDEQFFGPGTRLTVL.